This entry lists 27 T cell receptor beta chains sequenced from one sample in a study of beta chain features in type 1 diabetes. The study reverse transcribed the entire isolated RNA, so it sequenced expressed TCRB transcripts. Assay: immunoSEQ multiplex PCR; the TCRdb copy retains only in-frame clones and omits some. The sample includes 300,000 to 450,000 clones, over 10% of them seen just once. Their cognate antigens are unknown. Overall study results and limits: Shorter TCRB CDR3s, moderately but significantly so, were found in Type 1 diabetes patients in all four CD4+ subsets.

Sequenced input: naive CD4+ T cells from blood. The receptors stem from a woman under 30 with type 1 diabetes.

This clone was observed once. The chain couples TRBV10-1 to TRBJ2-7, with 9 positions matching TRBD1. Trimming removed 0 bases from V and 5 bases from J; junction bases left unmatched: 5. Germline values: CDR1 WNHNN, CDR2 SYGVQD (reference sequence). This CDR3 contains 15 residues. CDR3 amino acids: CASSESGTGFDEQYF. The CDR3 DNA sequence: TGCGCCAGCAGTGAGTCGGGGACAGGGTTCGACGAGCAGTACTTC.

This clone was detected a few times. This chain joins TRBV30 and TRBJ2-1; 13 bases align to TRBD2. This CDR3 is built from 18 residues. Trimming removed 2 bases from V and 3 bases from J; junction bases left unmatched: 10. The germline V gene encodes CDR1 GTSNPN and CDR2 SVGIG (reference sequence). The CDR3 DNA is TGTGCCTGGAGTCCTTTCTGGACTAGCGGGAGTCTCTACAATGAGCAGTTCTTC. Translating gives CAWSPFWTSGSLYNEQFF.

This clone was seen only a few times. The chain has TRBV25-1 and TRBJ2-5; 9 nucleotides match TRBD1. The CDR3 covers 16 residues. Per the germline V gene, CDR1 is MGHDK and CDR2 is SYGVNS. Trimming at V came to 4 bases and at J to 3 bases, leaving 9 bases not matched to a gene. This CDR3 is CASSGSATGGKETQYF. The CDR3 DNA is TGTGCCAGCAGTGGTTCCGCGACAGGGGGGAAAGAGACCCAGTACTTC.

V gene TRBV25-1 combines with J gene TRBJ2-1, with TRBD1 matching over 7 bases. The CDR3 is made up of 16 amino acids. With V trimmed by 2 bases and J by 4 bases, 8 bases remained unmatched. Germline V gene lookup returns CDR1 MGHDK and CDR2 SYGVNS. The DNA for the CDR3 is TGTGCCAGCAGTGAAAGGACAGGAGGAAGATACAATGAGCAGTTCTTC. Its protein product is CASSERTGGRYNEQFF.

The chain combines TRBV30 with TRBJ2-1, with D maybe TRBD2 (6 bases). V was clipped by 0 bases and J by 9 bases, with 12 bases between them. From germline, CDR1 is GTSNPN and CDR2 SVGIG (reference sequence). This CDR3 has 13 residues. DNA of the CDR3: TGTGCCTGGAGTGTACGCGGGATGGGTGAGCAGTTCTTC. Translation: CAWSVRGMGEQFF.

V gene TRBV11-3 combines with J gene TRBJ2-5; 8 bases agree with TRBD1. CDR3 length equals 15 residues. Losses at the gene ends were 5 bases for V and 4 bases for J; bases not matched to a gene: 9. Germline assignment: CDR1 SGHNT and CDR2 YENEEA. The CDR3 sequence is CASSVLTGVVETQYF. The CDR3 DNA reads TGTGCCAGCAGCGTTCTGACAGGGGTTGTAGAGACCCAGTACTTC.

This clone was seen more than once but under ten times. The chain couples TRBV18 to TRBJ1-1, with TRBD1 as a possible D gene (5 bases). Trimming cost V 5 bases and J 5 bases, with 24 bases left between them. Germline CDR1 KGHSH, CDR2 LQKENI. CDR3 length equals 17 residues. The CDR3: CASSSNRGRRGSTEAFF. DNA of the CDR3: TGTGCCAGCTCATCGAATAGAGGGCGGCGGGGGTCAACTGAAGCTTTCTTT. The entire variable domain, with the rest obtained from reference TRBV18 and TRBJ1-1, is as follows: NAGVMQNPRHLVRRRGQEARLRCSPMKGHSHVYWYRQLPEEGLKFMVYLQKENIIDESGMPKERFSAEFPKEGPSILRIQQVVRGDSAAYFCASSSNRGRRGSTEAFFGQGTRLTVV.

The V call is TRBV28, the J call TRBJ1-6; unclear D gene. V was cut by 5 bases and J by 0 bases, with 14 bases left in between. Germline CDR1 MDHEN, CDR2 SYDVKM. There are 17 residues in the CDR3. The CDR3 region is CASSIRESGSYNSPLHF. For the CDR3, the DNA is TGTGCCAGCAGTATACGGGAGTCAGGCTCCTATAATTCACCCCTCCACTTT.

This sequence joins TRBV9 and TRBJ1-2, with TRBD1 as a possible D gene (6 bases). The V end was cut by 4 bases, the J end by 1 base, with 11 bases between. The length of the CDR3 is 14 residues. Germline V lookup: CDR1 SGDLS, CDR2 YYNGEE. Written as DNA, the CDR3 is TGTGCCAGCAGCCCGTGGACAGATAACTATGGCTACACCTTC. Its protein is CASSPWTDNYGYTF.

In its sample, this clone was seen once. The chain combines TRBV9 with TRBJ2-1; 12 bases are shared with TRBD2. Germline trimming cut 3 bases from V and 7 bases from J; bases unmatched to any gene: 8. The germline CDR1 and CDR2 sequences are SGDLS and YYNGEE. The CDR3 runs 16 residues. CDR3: CASSAGLAGGLNEQFF. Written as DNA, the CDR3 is TGTGCCAGCAGCGCCGGCCTAGCGGGGGGGCTTAATGAGCAGTTCTTC.

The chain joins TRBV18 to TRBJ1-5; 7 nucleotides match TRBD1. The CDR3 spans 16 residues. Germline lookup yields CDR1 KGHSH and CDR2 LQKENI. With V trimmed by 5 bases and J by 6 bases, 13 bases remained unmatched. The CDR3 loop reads CASSERGQGAGQPQHF. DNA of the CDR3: TGTGCCAGCTCAGAGAGGGGGCAAGGCGCAGGTCAGCCCCAGCATTTT.

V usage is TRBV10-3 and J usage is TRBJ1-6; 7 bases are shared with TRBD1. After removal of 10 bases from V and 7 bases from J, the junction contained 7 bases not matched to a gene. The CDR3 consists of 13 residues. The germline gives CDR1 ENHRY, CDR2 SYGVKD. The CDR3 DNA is TGTGCCACCAACCAGGGGGTCAATTCACCCCTCCACTTT. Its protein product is CATNQGVNSPLHF.

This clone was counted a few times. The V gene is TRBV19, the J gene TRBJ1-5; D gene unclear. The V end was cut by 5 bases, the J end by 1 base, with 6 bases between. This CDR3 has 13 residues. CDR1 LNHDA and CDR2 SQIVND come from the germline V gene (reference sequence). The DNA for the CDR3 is TGTGCCAGTAGTGACACCAGCAATCAGCCCCAGCATTTT. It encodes CASSDTSNQPQHF.

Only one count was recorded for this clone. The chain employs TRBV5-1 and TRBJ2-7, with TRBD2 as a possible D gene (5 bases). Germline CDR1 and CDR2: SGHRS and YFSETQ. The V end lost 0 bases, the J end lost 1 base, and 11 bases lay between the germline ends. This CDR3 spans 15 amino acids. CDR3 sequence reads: CASSLAGLPSYEQYF. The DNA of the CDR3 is TGCGCCAGCAGCTTGGCCGGACTCCCGTCCTACGAGCAGTACTTC. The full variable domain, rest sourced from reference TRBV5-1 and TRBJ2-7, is KAGVTQTPRYLIKTRGQQVTLSCSPISGHRSVSWYQQTPGQGLQFLFEYFSETQRNKGNFPGRFSGRQFSNSRSEMNVSTLELGDSALYLCASSLAGLPSYEQYFGPGTRLTVT.

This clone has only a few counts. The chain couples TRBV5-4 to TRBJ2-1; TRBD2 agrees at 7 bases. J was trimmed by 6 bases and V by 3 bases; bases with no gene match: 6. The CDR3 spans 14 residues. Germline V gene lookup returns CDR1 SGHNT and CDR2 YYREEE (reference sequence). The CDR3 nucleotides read TGTGCCAGCAGCTCGGCGGGAGCGCCCAATGAGCAGTTCTTC. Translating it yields CASSSAGAPNEQFF. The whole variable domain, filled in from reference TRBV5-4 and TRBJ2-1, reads ETGVTQSPTHLIKTRGQQVTLRCSSQSGHNTVSWYQQALGQGPQFIFQYYREEENGRGNFPPRFSGLQFPNYSSELNVNALELDDSALYLCASSSAGAPNEQFFGPGTRLTVL.

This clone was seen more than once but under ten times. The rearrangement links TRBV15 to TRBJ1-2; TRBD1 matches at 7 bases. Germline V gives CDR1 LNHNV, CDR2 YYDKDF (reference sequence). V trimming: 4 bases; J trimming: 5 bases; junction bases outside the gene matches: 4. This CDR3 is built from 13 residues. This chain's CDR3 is CATSTGGSYGYTF. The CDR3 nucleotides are TGTGCCACCAGCACAGGGGGGTCTTATGGCTACACCTTC.

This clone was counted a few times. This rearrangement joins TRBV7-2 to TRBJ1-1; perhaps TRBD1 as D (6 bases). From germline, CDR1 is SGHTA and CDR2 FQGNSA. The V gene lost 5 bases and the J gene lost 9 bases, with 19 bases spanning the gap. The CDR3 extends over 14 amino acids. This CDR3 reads CASSGRGGGVQAFF. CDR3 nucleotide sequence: TGTGCCAGCAGCGGTAGGGGGGGAGGAGTCCAAGCTTTCTTT.

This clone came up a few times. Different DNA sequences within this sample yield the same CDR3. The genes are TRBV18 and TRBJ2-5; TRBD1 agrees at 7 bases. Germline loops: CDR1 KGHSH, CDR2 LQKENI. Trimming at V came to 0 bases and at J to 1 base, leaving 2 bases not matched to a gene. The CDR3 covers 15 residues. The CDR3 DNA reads TGTGCCAGCTCACCACCCGGGACAGCCCAAGAGACCCAGTACTTC. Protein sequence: CASSPPGTAQETQYF. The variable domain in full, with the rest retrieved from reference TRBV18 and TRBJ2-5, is NAGVMQNPRHLVRRRGQEARLRCSPMKGHSHVYWYRQLPEEGLKFMVYLQKENIIDESGMPKERFSAEFPKEGPSILRIQQVVRGDSAAYFCASSPPGTAQETQYFGPGTRLLVL.

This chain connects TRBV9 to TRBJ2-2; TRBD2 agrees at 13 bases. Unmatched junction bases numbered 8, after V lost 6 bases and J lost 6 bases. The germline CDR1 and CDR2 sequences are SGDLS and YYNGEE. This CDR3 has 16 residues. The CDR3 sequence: CASTLAGGPGPGELFF. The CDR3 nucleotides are TGTGCCAGCACACTAGCGGGGGGGCCGGGGCCCGGGGAGCTGTTTTTT.

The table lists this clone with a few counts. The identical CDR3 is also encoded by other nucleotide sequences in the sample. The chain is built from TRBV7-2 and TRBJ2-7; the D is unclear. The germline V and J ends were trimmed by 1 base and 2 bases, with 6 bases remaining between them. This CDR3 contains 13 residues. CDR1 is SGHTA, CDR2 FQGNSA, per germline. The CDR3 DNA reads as TGTGCCAGCAGCTTAGGCACTACCTACGAGCAGTACTTC. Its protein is CASSLGTTYEQYF. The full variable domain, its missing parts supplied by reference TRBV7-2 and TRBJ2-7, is GAGVSQSPSNKVTEKGKDVELRCDPISGHTALYWYRQSLGQGLEFLIYFQGNSAPDKSGLPSDRFSAERTGGSVSTLTIQRTQQEDSAVYLCASSLGTTYEQYFGPGTRLTVT.

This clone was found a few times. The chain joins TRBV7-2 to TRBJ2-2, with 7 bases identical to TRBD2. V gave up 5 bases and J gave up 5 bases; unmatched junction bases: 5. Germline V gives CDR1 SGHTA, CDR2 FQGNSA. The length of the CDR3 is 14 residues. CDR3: CASSRLGGTGELFF. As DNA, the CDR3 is TGTGCCAGCAGCCGCCTCGGGGGGACCGGGGAGCTGTTTTTT.

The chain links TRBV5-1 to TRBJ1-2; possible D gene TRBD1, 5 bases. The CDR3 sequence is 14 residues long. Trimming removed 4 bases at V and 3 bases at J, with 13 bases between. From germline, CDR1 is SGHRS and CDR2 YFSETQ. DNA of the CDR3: TGCGCCAGCAGCCCCGGCGGGGCTTACTATGGCTACACCTTC. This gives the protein CASSPGGAYYGYTF.

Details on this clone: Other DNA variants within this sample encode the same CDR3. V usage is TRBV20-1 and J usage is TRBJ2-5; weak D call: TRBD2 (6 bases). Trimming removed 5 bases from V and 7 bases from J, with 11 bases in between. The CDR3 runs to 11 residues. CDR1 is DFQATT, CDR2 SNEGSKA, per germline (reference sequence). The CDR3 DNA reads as TGCAGTGCTGCTCCCGGGGGGACCCAGTACTTC. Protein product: CSAAPGGTQYF.

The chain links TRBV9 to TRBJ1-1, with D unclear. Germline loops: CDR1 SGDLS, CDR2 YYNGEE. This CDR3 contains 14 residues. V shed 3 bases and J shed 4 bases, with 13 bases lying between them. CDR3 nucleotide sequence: TGTGCCAGCAGCGCCAACTTAGTGCCCACTGAAGCTTTCTTT. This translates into CASSANLVPTEAFF.

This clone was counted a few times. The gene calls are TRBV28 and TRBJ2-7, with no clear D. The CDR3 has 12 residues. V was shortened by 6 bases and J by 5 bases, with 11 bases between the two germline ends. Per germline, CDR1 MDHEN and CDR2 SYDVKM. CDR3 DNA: TGTGCCAGCAGCCACCCCCAGAACGAGCAGTACTTC. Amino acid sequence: CASSHPQNEQYF.

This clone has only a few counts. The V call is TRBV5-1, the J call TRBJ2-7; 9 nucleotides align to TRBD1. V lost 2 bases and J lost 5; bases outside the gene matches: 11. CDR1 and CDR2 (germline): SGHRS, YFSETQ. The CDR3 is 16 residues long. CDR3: CASSFGWGQGGDEQYF. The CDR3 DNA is TGCGCCAGCAGCTTTGGCTGGGGACAGGGAGGGGACGAGCAGTACTTC. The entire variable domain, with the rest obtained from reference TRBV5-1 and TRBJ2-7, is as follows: KAGVTQTPRYLIKTRGQQVTLSCSPISGHRSVSWYQQTPGQGLQFLFEYFSETQRNKGNFPGRFSGRQFSNSRSEMNVSTLELGDSALYLCASSFGWGQGGDEQYFGPGTRLTVT.

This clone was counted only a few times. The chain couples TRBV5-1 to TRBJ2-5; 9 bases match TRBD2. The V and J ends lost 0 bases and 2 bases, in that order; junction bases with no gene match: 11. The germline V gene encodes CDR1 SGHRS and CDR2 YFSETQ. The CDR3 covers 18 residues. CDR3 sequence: CASSLAASGTQRQETQYF. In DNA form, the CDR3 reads TGCGCCAGCAGCTTGGCAGCTAGCGGGACCCAGAGGCAAGAGACCCAGTACTTC. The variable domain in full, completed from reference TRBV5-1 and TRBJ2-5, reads KAGVTQTPRYLIKTRGQQVTLSCSPISGHRSVSWYQQTPGQGLQFLFEYFSETQRNKGNFPGRFSGRQFSNSRSEMNVSTLELGDSALYLCASSLAASGTQRQETQYFGPGTRLLVL.